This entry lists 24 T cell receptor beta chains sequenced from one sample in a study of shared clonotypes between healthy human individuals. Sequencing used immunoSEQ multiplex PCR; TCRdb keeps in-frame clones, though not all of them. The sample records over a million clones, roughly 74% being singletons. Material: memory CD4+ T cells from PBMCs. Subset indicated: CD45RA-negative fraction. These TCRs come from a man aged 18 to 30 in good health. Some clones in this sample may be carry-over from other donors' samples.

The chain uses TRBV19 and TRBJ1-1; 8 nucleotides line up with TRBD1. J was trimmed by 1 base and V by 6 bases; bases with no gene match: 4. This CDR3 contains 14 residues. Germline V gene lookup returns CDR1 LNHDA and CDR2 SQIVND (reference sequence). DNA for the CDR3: TGTGCCAGTAGCCCCGGGACAGGGAACACTGAAGCTTTCTTT. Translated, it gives CASSPGTGNTEAFF.

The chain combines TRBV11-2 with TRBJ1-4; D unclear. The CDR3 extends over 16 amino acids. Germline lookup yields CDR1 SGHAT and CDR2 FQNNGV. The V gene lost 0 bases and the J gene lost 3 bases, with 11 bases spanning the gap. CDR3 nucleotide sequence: TGTGCCAGCAGCTTAGACCCTCTCGGCCCTAATGAAAAACTGTTTTTT. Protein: CASSLDPLGPNEKLFF.

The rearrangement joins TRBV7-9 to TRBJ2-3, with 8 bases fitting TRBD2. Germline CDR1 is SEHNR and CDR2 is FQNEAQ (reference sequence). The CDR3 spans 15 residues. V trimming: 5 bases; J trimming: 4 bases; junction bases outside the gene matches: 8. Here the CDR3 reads CASSPGVAGPDTQYF. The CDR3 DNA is TGTGCCAGCAGCCCCGGGGTAGCGGGACCAGATACGCAGTATTTT.

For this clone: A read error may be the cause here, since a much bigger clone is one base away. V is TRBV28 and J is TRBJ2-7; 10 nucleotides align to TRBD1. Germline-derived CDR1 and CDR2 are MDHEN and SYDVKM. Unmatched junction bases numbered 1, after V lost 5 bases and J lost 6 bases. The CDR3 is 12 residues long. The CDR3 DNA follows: TGTGCCAGCAGTGGGACAGGGGTCGAGCAGTACTTC. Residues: CASSGTGVEQYF. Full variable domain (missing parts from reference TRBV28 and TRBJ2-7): DVKVTQSSRYLVKRTGEKVFLECVQDMDHENMFWYRQDPGLGLRLIYFSYDVKMKEKGDIPEGYSVSREKKERFSLILESASTNQTSMYLCASSGTGVEQYFGPGTRLTVT.

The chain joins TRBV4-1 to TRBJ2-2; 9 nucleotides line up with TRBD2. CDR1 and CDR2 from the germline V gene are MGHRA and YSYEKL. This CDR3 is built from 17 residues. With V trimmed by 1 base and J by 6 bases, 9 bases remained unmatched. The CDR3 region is CASSQGGGRGRSGELFF. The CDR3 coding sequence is TGCGCCAGCAGCCAAGGTGGCGGGAGGGGTAGGTCCGGGGAGCTGTTTTTT.

CDR3 amino acids: CASSSGTSTQETQYF. CDR3 nucleotide sequence: TGTGCCAGCAGCTCCGGGACTAGCACCCAAGAGACCCAGTACTTC. This chain uses TRBV6-1 with TRBJ2-5, with 9 bases that match TRBD2. Germline V gene lookup returns CDR1 MNHNS and CDR2 SASEGT. V lost 6 bases, J lost 1 base, and 6 bases stayed unmatched. CDR3 length: 15 amino acids.

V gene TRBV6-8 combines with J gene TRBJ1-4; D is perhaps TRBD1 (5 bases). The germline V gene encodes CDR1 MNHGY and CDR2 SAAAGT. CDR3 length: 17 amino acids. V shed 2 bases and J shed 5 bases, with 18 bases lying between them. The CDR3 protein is CASSYPRGRRENEKLFF. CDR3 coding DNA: TGTGCCAGCAGTTACCCAAGGGGACGGAGAGAAAATGAAAAACTGTTTTTT.

The CDR3 here is CASSYDLARGGELFF. CDR3 nucleotide sequence: TGTGCCAGCAGTTACGACCTCGCCAGAGGCGGGGAGCTGTTTTTT. V usage is TRBV6-5 and J usage is TRBJ2-2; no firm D call. V was shortened by 2 bases and J by 7 bases, with 14 bases between the two germline ends. This CDR3 contains 15 residues. The germline CDR1 and CDR2 sequences are MNHEY and SVGAGI.

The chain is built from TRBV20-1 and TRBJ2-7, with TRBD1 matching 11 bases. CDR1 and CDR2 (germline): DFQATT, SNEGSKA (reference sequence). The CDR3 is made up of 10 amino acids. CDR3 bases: TGCAGGGGACAGGGGGACGAGCAGTACTTC. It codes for CRGQGDEQYF.

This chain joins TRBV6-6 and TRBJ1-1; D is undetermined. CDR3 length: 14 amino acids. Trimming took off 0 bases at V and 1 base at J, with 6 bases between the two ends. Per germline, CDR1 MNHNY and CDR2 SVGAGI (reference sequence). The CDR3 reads CASSYSVGNTEAFF. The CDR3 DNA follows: TGTGCCAGCAGTTACTCAGTCGGGAACACTGAAGCTTTCTTT.

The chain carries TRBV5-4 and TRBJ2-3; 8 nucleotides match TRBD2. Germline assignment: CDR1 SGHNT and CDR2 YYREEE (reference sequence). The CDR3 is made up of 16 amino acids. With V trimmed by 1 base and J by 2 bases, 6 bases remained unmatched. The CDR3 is CASSLKAGVNTDTQYF. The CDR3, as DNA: TGTGCCAGCAGCTTGAAAGCGGGAGTTAACACAGATACGCAGTATTTT. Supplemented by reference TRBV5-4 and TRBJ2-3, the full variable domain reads ETGVTQSPTHLIKTRGQQVTLRCSSQSGHNTVSWYQQALGQGPQFIFQYYREEENGRGNFPPRFSGLQFPNYSSELNVNALELDDSALYLCASSLKAGVNTDTQYFGPGTRLTVL.

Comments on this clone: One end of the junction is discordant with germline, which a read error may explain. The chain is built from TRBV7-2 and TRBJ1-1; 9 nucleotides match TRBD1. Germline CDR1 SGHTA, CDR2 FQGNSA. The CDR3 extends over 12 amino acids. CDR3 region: CASSLGQGFAFF. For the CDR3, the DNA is TGTGCCAGCAGTTTAGGACAGGGGTTCGCTTTCTTT.

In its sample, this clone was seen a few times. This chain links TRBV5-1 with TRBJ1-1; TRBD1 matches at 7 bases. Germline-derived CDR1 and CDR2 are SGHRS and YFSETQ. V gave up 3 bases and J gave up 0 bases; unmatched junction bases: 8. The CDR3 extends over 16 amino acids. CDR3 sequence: CASSSRQGLMNTEAFF. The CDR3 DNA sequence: TGCGCCAGCAGCTCTCGACAGGGACTCATGAACACTGAAGCTTTCTTT. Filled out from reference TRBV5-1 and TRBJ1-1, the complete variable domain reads KAGVTQTPRYLIKTRGQQVTLSCSPISGHRSVSWYQQTPGQGLQFLFEYFSETQRNKGNFPGRFSGRQFSNSRSEMNVSTLELGDSALYLCASSSRQGLMNTEAFFGQGTRLTVV.

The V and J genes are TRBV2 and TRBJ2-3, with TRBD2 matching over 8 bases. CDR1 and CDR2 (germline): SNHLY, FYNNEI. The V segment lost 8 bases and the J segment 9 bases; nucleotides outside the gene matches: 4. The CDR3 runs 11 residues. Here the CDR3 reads CASLAGTTQYF. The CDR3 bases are TGTGCCAGCTTAGCGGGAACGACGCAGTATTTT.

The CDR3, as DNA: TGTGCCAGCAGATCACGCCCCGATTTGGGGCTGGGCAATCAGCCCCAGCATTTT. Amino acid sequence: CASRSRPDLGLGNQPQHF. The chain carries TRBV28 and TRBJ1-5, with D perhaps matching TRBD1 (5 bases). Trimming took off 6 bases at V and 2 bases at J, with 23 bases between the two ends. This CDR3 is built from 18 residues. Germline V CDR1 and CDR2: MDHEN, SYDVKM.

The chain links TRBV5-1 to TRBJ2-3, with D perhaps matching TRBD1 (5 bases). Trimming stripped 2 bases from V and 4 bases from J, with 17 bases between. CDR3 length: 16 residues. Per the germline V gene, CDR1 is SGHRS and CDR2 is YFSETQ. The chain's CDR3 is CASSLGFQGLPDTQYF. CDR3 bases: TGCGCCAGCAGCTTAGGTTTCCAGGGTTTGCCAGATACGCAGTATTTT.

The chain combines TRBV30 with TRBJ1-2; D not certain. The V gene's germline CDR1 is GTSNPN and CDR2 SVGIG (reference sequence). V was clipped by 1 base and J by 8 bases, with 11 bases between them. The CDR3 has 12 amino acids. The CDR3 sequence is CAWSDGRGGYTF. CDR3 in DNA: TGTGCCTGGAGTGACGGACGGGGAGGCTACACCTTC.

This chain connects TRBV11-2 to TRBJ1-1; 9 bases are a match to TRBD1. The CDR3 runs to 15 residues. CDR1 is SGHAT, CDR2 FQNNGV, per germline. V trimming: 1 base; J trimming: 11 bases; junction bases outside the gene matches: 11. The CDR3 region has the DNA TGTGCCAGCAGCTTAGTTTACAGGGGGCGGAGAGAGGCTTTCTTT. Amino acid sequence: CASSLVYRGRREAFF.

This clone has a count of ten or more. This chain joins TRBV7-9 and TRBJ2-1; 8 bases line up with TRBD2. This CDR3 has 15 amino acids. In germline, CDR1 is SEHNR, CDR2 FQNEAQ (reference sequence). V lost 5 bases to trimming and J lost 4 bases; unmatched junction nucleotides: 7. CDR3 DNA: TGTGCCAGCAGCCCGAGCGGGGGACTGTACAATGAGCAGTTCTTC. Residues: CASSPSGGLYNEQFF.

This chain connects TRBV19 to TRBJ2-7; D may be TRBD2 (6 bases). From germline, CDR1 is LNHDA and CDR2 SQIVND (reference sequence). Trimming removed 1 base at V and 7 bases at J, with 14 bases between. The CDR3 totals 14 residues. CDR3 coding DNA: TGTGCCAGTAGTATAGTCGGAGGGACGGAGGAGCAGTACTTC. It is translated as CASSIVGGTEEQYF.

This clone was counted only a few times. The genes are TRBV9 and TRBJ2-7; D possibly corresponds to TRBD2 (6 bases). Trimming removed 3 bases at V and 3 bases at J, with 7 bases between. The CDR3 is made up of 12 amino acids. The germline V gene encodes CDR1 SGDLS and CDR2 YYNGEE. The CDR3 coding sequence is TGTGCCAGCAGCGCTAGCGACTACGAGCAGTACTTC. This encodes CASSASDYEQYF. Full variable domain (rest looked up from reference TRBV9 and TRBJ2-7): DSGVTQTPKHLITATGQRVTLRCSPRSGDLSVYWYQQSLDQGLQFLIQYYNGEERAKGNILERFSAQQFPDLHSELNLSSLELGDSALYFCASSASDYEQYFGPGTRLTVT.

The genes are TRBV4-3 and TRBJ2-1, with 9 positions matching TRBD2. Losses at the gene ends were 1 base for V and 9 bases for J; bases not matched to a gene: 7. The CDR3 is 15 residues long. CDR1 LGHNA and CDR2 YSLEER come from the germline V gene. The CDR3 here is CASSQGAGGSGEQFF. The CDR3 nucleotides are TGCGCCAGCAGCCAAGGAGCGGGAGGCTCAGGTGAGCAGTTCTTC.

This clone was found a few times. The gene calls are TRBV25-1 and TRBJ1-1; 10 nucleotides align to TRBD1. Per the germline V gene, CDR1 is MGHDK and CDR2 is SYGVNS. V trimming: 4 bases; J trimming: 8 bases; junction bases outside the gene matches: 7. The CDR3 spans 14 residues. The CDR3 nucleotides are TGTGCCAGCAGTGGGGACAGGGGCTATTTGGAAGCTTTCTTT. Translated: CASSGDRGYLEAFF.

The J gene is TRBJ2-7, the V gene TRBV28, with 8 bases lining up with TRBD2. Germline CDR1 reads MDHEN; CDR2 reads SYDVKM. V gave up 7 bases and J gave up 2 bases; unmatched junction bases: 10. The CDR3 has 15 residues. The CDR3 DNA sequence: TGTGCCAGCAATGGCCCGGGAGGGGTCCCCTACGAGCAGTACTTC. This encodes CASNGPGGVPYEQYF.